This T cell receptor (beta chain) was sequenced during a study of T-cell reconstitution after alpha-beta-depleted transplantation in children. Overall study results and limits: A year post-transplant, T-cell counts and diversity derived mostly from newly produced T cells. Reportedly, roughly two months post-transplant, alpha-beta T cells arose from several hundred expanded graft clones. Recipient T cells and thymic progenitors that survived were the source of the high TCRbeta diversity seen at day 60 in some patients.

Regarding this clonotype: Its matching antigen is unknown.

Preparation of the TCRbeta library was carried out with unique molecular identifiers. TCRdb called the PCR reads again in MiXCR, with one record for every CDR3 protein. In the table there are around 670,000 distinct CDR3 sequences, around 13% of which are singletons. In germline, CDR1 is SGHTA, CDR2 FQGNSA. This CDR3 spans 16 amino acids. The V segment lost 2 bases and the J segment 3 bases; nucleotides outside the gene matches: 6. The sequence was obtained from a girl aged 2 to 10 with congenital amegakaryocytic thrombocytopenia, due to receive a stem cell transplant. The sample consisted of PBMCs, taken before TCRalphabeta/CD19-depleted stem cell transplant. This chain connects TRBV7-2 to TRBJ2-3; 9 bases line up with TRBD2. Here the CDR3 reads CASSLLAGVGTDTQYF. CDR3 bases: TGTGCCAGCAGCTTATTAGCGGGAGTGGGTACAGATACGCAGTATTTT.